This T cell receptor beta chain was identified in a study of T cell repertoires in cytomegalovirus infection. Study-level information: From public TCR beta signatures came an indication of both CMV infection and matching HLA type. Findings and caveats of the study: Individuals carrying CMV plus the relevant HLA were identified by cumulative frequency of public TCR beta families. The response measured ex vivo was dominated by TCR beta clonotypes (HLA-C-restricted and CMV-specific).

TCRdb independently ran MiXCR on the reads; one entry per CDR3 protein. The profile shows 450,000 to 650,000 distinct CDR3 sequences, 26% of them singletons. V shed 5 bases, J shed 6 bases, and the junction held 12 bases outside the gene matches. CDR1 and CDR2 from the germline V gene are SEHNR and FQNEAQ (reference sequence). The CDR3 spans 17 residues. On this clonotype itself: The antigen is undetermined.

This TCR was recovered from a human donor in good health (CMV status not recorded). Some clones in this sample may be carry-over from other donors' samples. Material: PBMCs. The chain links TRBV7-9 to TRBJ2-1; 11 bases fit TRBD2. CDR3 protein: CASSQAGASGRRNEQFF. The DNA of the CDR3 is TGTGCCAGCAGCCAAGCGGGTGCTAGCGGGAGGCGCAATGAGCAGTTCTTC.